These 27 T cell receptor beta chains originate from one sample sequenced in a study of read filtering for tumor transcriptome and immune sequencing. From roughly 390 ng of RNA, a library with molecular barcoded alpha/delta and beta/gamma adaptors was made. Each CDR3 protein gets one entry after TCRdb re-called the reads with MiXCR. This sample has around 130,000 distinct CDR3 sequences, with under 15% found just once. The source material was a population of CD138-negative cells sorted from bone marrow. These receptors were collected from a donor at least 40 years old with multiple myeloma.

This clonotype was observed many times. The chain joins TRBV7-6 to TRBJ2-3; D assignment may be TRBD1 or TRBD2 (5 bases each). This CDR3 spans 13 amino acids. Trimming removed 1 base at V and 6 bases at J, with 8 bases between. Germline CDR1 SGHVS, CDR2 FNYEAQ. The CDR3 loop reads CASSLGGYDTQYF. DNA for the CDR3: TGTGCCAGCAGCTTAGGGGGGTATGATACGCAGTATTTT.

This clonotype occurred many times. The V call is TRBV6-5, the J call TRBJ2-7, with unresolved D. Looked up from germline, CDR1 is MNHEY and CDR2 is SVGAGI. The CDR3 length is 13 residues. Trimming took 6 bases from V and 5 from J, leaving 14 bases between them. CDR3 amino acids: CASRPGAGHEQYF. The CDR3 DNA sequence: TGTGCCAGCAGGCCCGGAGCAGGCCACGAGCAGTACTTC.

This clonotype has a handful of counts. This sequence may be a read error, since a much larger clone differs from it by one base. V usage is TRBV18 and J usage is TRBJ2-1, with D uncertain. Germline CDR1 is KGHSH and CDR2 is LQKENI. V lost 1 base to trimming and J lost 6 bases, with 4 bases between them. The CDR3 is 12 amino acids. Here the CDR3 DNA reads TGTGCCAGCTCACCACACAGCAATGAGCAGTTCTTC. It encodes CASSPHSNEQFF.

Only one count was recorded for this clonotype. This CDR3 is missing its conserved last phenylalanine or tryptophan, likely due to a read error. The chain links TRBV12-3 or TRBV12-4 to TRBJ1-1; D not resolved. V lost 2 bases to trimming and J lost 4 bases, with 14 bases between them. The CDR3 is 15 residues long. The CDR3 DNA is TGTGCCAGCAGTTTACGACGGCCCGCGGGCACTGAAGCTTTCTAT. It encodes CASSLRRPAGTEAFY.

Ten or more counts support this clonotype. The chain links TRBV7-9 to TRBJ2-2, with TRBD2 matching 7 bases. CDR3 size: 14 residues. CDR1 and CDR2 (germline): SEHNR, FQNEAQ (reference sequence). V dropped 10 bases and J dropped 7; count of bases not matched to a gene: 12. In DNA, the CDR3 is TGTGCCACCCAGAAGGCGGGAGTAATCGGGGAGCTGTTTTTT. Its translation is CATQKAGVIGELFF.

This clonotype was seen many times. The chain employs TRBV7-2 and TRBJ2-7; D perhaps matches TRBD2 (5 bases). The ends were cut back, 5 bases at V and 0 bases at J, with 11 bases in the middle. The CDR3 consists of 14 residues. The germline V gene has CDR1 SGHTA and CDR2 FQGNSA. CDR3 nucleotides: TGTGCCAGCAGCCCTGGACTGAGCTCCTACGAGCAGTACTTC. Its protein product is CASSPGLSSYEQYF.

This chain links TRBV12-3 or TRBV12-4 with TRBJ1-5; D not resolved. Between the trimmed V and J ends, which lost 6 bases and 4 bases, there was a span of 10 bases. The CDR3 extends over 13 amino acids. The CDR3 nucleotides read TGTGCCAGCAGCTCGCCGGCAAATCAGCCCCAGCATTTT. Translated: CASSSPANQPQHF.

This chain connects TRBV12-3 or TRBV12-4 to TRBJ1-3, with D unresolved. Trimming took 8 bases from V and 11 from J, leaving 13 bases between them. The CDR3 contains 11 residues. The CDR3 region has the DNA TGTGCCAGCTCACGCCGGAACTCCATATATTTT. This codes for CASSRRNSIYF.

In the case of this clonotype: A clone one base away is much larger, so this may be a read error. This chain uses TRBV12-3 or TRBV12-4 with TRBJ1-5; D is ambiguous. The CDR3 length is 13 residues. Trimming pared 2 bases from V and 6 bases from J, leaving 8 bases between. The CDR3 bases are TGTGCCAGCAGTTTAAGCCGGAGTCAGCCCCAGCATTTT. Protein sequence: CASSLSRSQPQHF.

This clonotype was observed many times. The chain employs TRBV12-3 or TRBV12-4 and TRBJ2-1, with 10 bases lining up with TRBD2. CDR3 length: 16 amino acids. Trimming at V came to 3 bases and at J to 8 bases, leaving 10 bases not matched to a gene. CDR3 bases: TGTGCCAGCAGTTTGGGACGGCTAGCGGGAGTGGATGAGCAGTTCTTC. It is translated as CASSLGRLAGVDEQFF.

This clonotype was seen many times. The V call is TRBV9, the J call TRBJ2-1; D is uncertain. The CDR3 length is 13 residues. Germline-derived CDR1 and CDR2 are SGDLS and YYNGEE. Trimming removed 0 bases from V and 2 bases from J, with 3 bases in between. The CDR3 loop reads CASSVATYNEQFF. CDR3 nucleotide sequence: TGTGCCAGCAGCGTAGCAACCTACAATGAGCAGTTCTTC.

This clonotype has at least ten counts. V and J are TRBV7-9 and TRBJ2-1; tentative D call: TRBD2 (6 bases). Trimming removed 2 bases at V and 4 bases at J, with 12 bases between. Germline lookup yields CDR1 SEHNR and CDR2 FQNEAQ (reference sequence). There are 15 residues in the CDR3. The CDR3 nucleotides read TGTGCCAGCAGCTTATCGGACTACGAATACAATGAGCAGTTCTTC. It specifies CASSLSDYEYNEQFF. Variable domain in full (rest from reference TRBV7-9 and TRBJ2-1): DTGVSQNPRHKITKRGQNVTFRCDPISEHNRLYWYRQTLGQGPEFLTYFQNEAQLEKSRLLSDRFSAERPKGSFSTLEIQRTEQGDSAMYLCASSLSDYEYNEQFFGPGTRLTVL.

This clonotype was observed at least ten times. The rearrangement uses TRBV5-4 and TRBJ1-4, with TRBD1 matching over 7 bases. CDR3 length: 15 residues. V dropped 4 bases and J dropped 4; count of bases not matched to a gene: 7. Germline V gene lookup returns CDR1 SGHNT and CDR2 YYREEE (reference sequence). The CDR3 DNA follows: TGTGCCAGCAGCGCCCGGGACAGTCGTAATGAAAAACTGTTTTTT. Translating it yields CASSARDSRNEKLFF.

This clonotype was observed at least ten times. V gene TRBV6-2 or TRBV6-3 combines with J gene TRBJ2-7; D is unclear. V gave up 5 bases and J gave up 0 bases, with 11 bases separating them. Germline V gene sequence: CDR1 MNHEY, CDR2 SVGEGT. The CDR3 extends over 14 amino acids. In DNA, the CDR3 is TGTGCCAGCAGTCGAACGCTGAACTCCTACGAGCAGTACTTC. The encoded protein is CASSRTLNSYEQYF.

Concerning this clonotype itself: This sequence may be a read error, since a much larger clone differs from it by one base. The gene calls are TRBV20-1 and TRBJ2-1; a possible D gene is TRBD2 (7 bases). Germline CDR1 DFQATT, CDR2 SNEGSKA (reference sequence). CDR3 size: 13 residues. The CDR3 spells CSAGEPGGNAQFF. The CDR3 nucleotides read TGCAGTGCAGGGGAGCCGGGGGGCAATGCGCAGTTCTTC.

Comment on this clonotype: A much larger clone differs from this one at a single base, so this may be a read error. The rearrangement uses TRBV9 and TRBJ2-2; a possible D gene is TRBD1 (6 bases). V lost 7 bases, J lost 4 bases, and 20 bases lay in between. CDR1 SGDLS and CDR2 YYNGEE come from the germline V gene. The CDR3 runs to 16 residues. CDR3 nucleotides: TGTGCCAGCGGCGCAGCAGGGGATGGAGGCACCGGGGAGCTGTTTTTT. It is translated as CASGAAGDGGTGELFF.

Comment on this clonotype: A much bigger clone sits one base away, suggesting this may be a read error. V gene TRBV24-1 combines with J gene TRBJ2-3; no clear D gene. CDR1 is KGHDR, CDR2 SFDVKD, per germline. The CDR3 is 13 amino acids. The CDR3 DNA sequence: TGTGCCACCAGTGATCTTGAGGCAGATAAGCAGTATTTT. It codes for CATSDLEADKQYF.

This clonotype was seen at least ten times. V gene TRBV6-2 or TRBV6-3 combines with J gene TRBJ1-5; TRBD1 agrees at 9 bases. The CDR3 is 13 residues long. Germline values: CDR1 MNHEY, CDR2 SVGEGT. The junction had 1 base not matched to a gene; V was cut back by 5 bases and J by 5 bases. This CDR3 is CASSRQGDQPQHF. Written as DNA, the CDR3 is TGTGCCAGCAGTAGACAGGGGGATCAGCCCCAGCATTTT.

This clonotype was recorded many times. The chain joins TRBV7-6 to TRBJ1-5; no clear D. In germline, CDR1 is SGHVS, CDR2 FNYEAQ. Trimming left V 1 base short and J 5 bases short, with 6 bases between. The CDR3 length is 13 residues. The CDR3 reads CASSLDTDQPQHF. The CDR3 nucleotides read TGTGCCAGCAGCTTAGACACCGATCAGCCCCAGCATTTT.

This clonotype was observed a few times. V and J are TRBV7-9 and TRBJ2-7; 8 positions agree with TRBD1. Germline loops: CDR1 SEHNR, CDR2 FQNEAQ (reference sequence). Trimming removed 5 bases from V and 0 bases from J; junction bases left unmatched: 6. The CDR3 is 15 amino acids. CDR3 nucleotide sequence: TGTGCCAGCAGCCGAGGGGGACAGGACTCCTACGAGCAGTACTTC. Protein sequence: CASSRGGQDSYEQYF. The variable domain in full, with the rest retrieved from reference TRBV7-9 and TRBJ2-7, is DTGVSQNPRHKITKRGQNVTFRCDPISEHNRLYWYRQTLGQGPEFLTYFQNEAQLEKSRLLSDRFSAERPKGSFSTLEIQRTEQGDSAMYLCASSRGGQDSYEQYFGPGTRLTVT.

This clonotype was recorded at least ten times. V usage is TRBV6-1 and J usage is TRBJ2-5; 9 bases map to TRBD1. Trimming at V came to 6 bases and at J to 5 bases, leaving 13 bases not matched to a gene. This CDR3 has 16 residues. Germline CDR1 and CDR2: MNHNS and SASEGT. The CDR3 is CASSVAPGQGSETQYF. As DNA, the CDR3 is TGTGCCAGCAGCGTAGCACCGGGACAGGGTTCCGAGACCCAGTACTTC.

The chain carries TRBV10-3 and TRBJ2-2, with TRBD2 matching 10 bases. The length of the CDR3 is 13 residues. Trimming at V came to 7 bases and at J to 6 bases, leaving 2 bases not matched to a gene. Germline CDR1 and CDR2: ENHRY and SYGVKD. CDR3 amino acids: CAITGTSAGELFF. CDR3 in DNA: TGTGCCATCACCGGGACTAGCGCCGGGGAGCTGTTTTTT.

This clonotype was observed a few times. One end of the junction is discordant with germline, which a read error may explain. CDR3 loop: CAGSGRANEQFF. For the CDR3, the DNA is TGCGCCGGCAGCGGGAGGGCCAATGAGCAGTTCTTC. The chain joins TRBV10-1 to TRBJ2-1; 10 nucleotides match TRBD2. The CDR3 extends over 12 amino acids. CDR1 WNHNN and CDR2 SYGVQD come from the germline V gene (reference sequence).

This clonotype was detected ten times or more. V and J are TRBV20-1 and TRBJ2-1, with D tentatively TRBD2 (5 bases). Germline V lookup: CDR1 DFQATT, CDR2 SNEGSKA (reference sequence). Trimming shortened V by 0 bases and J by 4 bases, and 13 bases separated the two germline ends. The CDR3 runs to 15 residues. The CDR3 loop reads CSARDLRALYNEQFF. The CDR3 coding sequence is TGCAGTGCTAGAGATCTGAGGGCCCTATACAATGAGCAGTTCTTC.

This clonotype was recorded many times. The chain links TRBV30 to TRBJ1-5; D is undetermined. The V gene's germline CDR1 is GTSNPN and CDR2 SVGIG (reference sequence). Trimming took 2 bases from V and 0 from J, leaving 5 bases between them. CDR3 length equals 13 residues. CDR3 bases: TGTGCCTGGAGTTCCCGTAGCAATCAGCCCCAGCATTTT. Protein: CAWSSRSNQPQHF.

This clonotype was detected only a few times. J is TRBJ1-5 and V is TRBV6-2 or TRBV6-3; TRBD1 aligns across 8 bases. This CDR3 has 17 residues. The ends lost 0 bases at V and 5 bases at J; junction bases unmatched: 9. CDR1 is MNHEY and CDR2 is SVGEGT in the germline V gene. In DNA form, the CDR3 reads TGTGCCAGCAGTTACTCCTCCGGACAGGGATTTCATCAGCCCCAGCATTTT. Protein: CASSYSSGQGFHQPQHF.

This clonotype was observed many times. This chain links TRBV7-8 with TRBJ2-1; 10 bases line up with TRBD2. V was pared by 4 bases and J by 4 bases, with 7 bases of the junction left unmatched. Germline V gene data show CDR1 as SGHVS and CDR2 as FQNEAQ. The CDR3 covers 16 residues. The CDR3 reads CASSSLAGAEYNEQFF. The CDR3 coding sequence is TGTGCCAGCAGCTCCCTAGCGGGAGCGGAGTACAATGAGCAGTTCTTC.